A selection of T cell receptor beta chains follows, all from one sample in a study of T cell responses to AZD1222 COVID-19 vaccine. The repertoire was sequenced with immunoSEQ multiplex PCR; TCRdb's copy has only in-frame clones and lacks some. Among 73,000 or so clones listed, 60% to 85% were seen once. The sequencing here drew on peripheral blood, taken 28 days after the second AZD1222 dose. The receptors derive from an adult who received the AZD1222 COVID-19 vaccine. CDR3s leave out the opening cysteine and the closing phenylalanine or tryptophan. Each record gives: J gene, CDR3 length, V gene, CDR3 protein.

J: TRBJ2-7
length: 13
V: TRBV7-9
CDR3: ASSFGQEFTYEQY

J: TRBJ2-1
length: 14
V: TRBV7-8
CDR3: ASSISGGSSYNEQF

J: TRBJ1-3
length: 14
V: TRBV4-3
CDR3: ASSQEEDFSGNTIY

J: TRBJ2-3
length: 15
V: TRBV28
CDR3: ASSRRGALTSTDTQY

J: TRBJ1-3
length: 12
V: TRBV10-2
CDR3: ASSESPTGNTIY

J: TRBJ2-2
length: 13
V: TRBV2
CDR3: ASRATGPSTGELF

J: TRBJ2-5
length: 11
V: TRBV7-2
CDR3: ASSLQVRETQY

J: TRBJ1-2
length: 11
V: TRBV24-1
CDR3: ATSESANYGYT

J: TRBJ2-1
length: 10
V: TRBV21-1
CDR3: ASSKTLSEQF

J: TRBJ2-1
length: 16
V: TRBV19
CDR3: ASSRGLAGGSYYNEQF

J: TRBJ1-4
length: 13
V: TRBV3-1/TRBV3-2
CDR3: ASSQSTGFEEKLF

J: TRBJ2-1
length: 13
V: TRBV27
CDR3: ASRTRAGGGNEQF

J: TRBJ1-2
length: 13
V: TRBV18
CDR3: ASSPAGERRGGYT

J: TRBJ1-1
length: 11
V: TRBV7-9
CDR3: ASSPGTGGEAF

J: TRBJ1-1
length: 14
V: TRBV27
CDR3: ASSQQGWGGNAEAF

J: TRBJ2-3
length: 14
V: TRBV7-9
CDR3: ASSLRTGGPTDTQY

J: TRBJ2-7
length: 13
V: TRBV7-8
CDR3: ASSSGQGASYEQY

J: TRBJ1-6
length: 14
V: TRBV28
CDR3: ASSLPGQGNNSPLH

J: TRBJ2-5
length: 12
V: TRBV4-3
CDR3: ASSQGRQGKTQY

J: TRBJ1-5
length: 11
V: TRBV30
CDR3: AWSINSNQPQH

J: TRBJ1-6
length: 9
V: TRBV12-3/TRBV12-4
CDR3: ASSLGSTLH

J: TRBJ2-5
length: 13
V: TRBV9
CDR3: ASSQEGLDQETQY

J: TRBJ1-1
length: 14
V: TRBV5-8
CDR3: ASRSQGALLYTEAF

J: TRBJ2-7
length: 11
V: TRBV13
CDR3: ASGPRSSYEQY

J: TRBJ1-5
length: 13
V: TRBV7-9
CDR3: ASSLTGTGNQPQH

J: TRBJ2-3
length: 12
V: TRBV4-1
CDR3: ASSPGTESDTQY

J: TRBJ1-6
length: 12
V: TRBV7-9
CDR3: ASSLQGGNSPLH

J: TRBJ2-2
length: 10
V: TRBV5-6
CDR3: ASSLLTGELF

J: TRBJ2-5
length: 12
V: TRBV28
CDR3: ASSSGQSPGTQY

J: TRBJ2-3
length: 13
V: TRBV5-1
CDR3: ASSSGTGLGDTQY

J: TRBJ1-4
length: 10
V: TRBV7-3
CDR3: ASTRPPEKLF

J: TRBJ2-4
length: 12
V: TRBV6-6
CDR3: ASELGGAKNIQY

J: TRBJ2-3
length: 9
V: TRBV12-3/TRBV12-4
CDR3: ASRKTDTQY

J: TRBJ2-2
length: 13
V: TRBV25-1
CDR3: ASDGTSGVTGELF

J: TRBJ2-7
length: 14
V: TRBV19
CDR3: ASSIDIRDSAYEQY

J: TRBJ1-3
length: 10
V: TRBV15
CDR3: ATSREGDTIY

J: TRBJ1-6
length: 13
V: TRBV18
CDR3: ASSPGTANNSPLH

J: TRBJ1-1
length: 12
V: TRBV7-9
CDR3: ASSLIGGNTEAF

J: TRBJ1-1
length: 9
V: TRBV12-3/TRBV12-4
CDR3: ASSDLVMAF

J: TRBJ1-1
length: 11
V: TRBV19
CDR3: ASRTTFGPEAF

J: TRBJ2-2
length: 15
V: TRBV5-1
CDR3: ASSLAPTSTNTGELF

J: TRBJ2-2
length: 12
V: TRBV7-9
CDR3: ASSLTRNTGELF

J: TRBJ1-4
length: 12
V: TRBV28
CDR3: ASAGPQSNEKLF

J: TRBJ2-7
length: 12
V: TRBV19
CDR3: ATSPTGQPYEQY

J: TRBJ1-2
length: 13
V: TRBV7-2
CDR3: ASSLMGAANYGYT

J: TRBJ2-7
length: 13
V: TRBV11-2
CDR3: ASSRTSGRAGEQY

J: TRBJ1-5
length: 12
V: TRBV11-3
CDR3: ASSLRGGHQPQH

J: TRBJ2-3
length: 13
V: TRBV3-1/TRBV3-2
CDR3: ASSQSSGGADTQY

J: TRBJ2-6
length: 16
V: TRBV19
CDR3: ASSTPQVPSSGANVLT